The rows below give T cell receptor beta chains drawn from one sample of a study of T cells in Graves' hyperthyroidism and ophthalmopathy. TCRdb passed the multiplex PCR reads through MiXCR, listing each CDR3 protein once. The table shows around 620,000 distinct CDR3 sequences, with 12% to 15% occurring only once. Material for sequencing was blood. All receptors derive from a woman aged 18-29 years with Graves' ophthalmopathy. CDR3s include the opening cysteine and the closing phenylalanine or tryptophan. D genes are given only for firm matches. For some rows the clone size is stated as once, few or many, or as a class when expanded; others skip it.

abundance: many; d_gene: .; j_gene: TRBJ1-1; v_gene: TRBV6-5; CDR3nt: TGTGCCAGCAGTTACTCCACCTTAGGGGAAGGAAACACTGAAGCTTTCTTT; CDR3aa: CASSYSTLGEGNTEAFF
abundance: many; d_gene: .; j_gene: TRBJ1-2; v_gene: TRBV5-8; CDR3nt: TGTGCCAGCAGCTTGAGACGGGGCTATGGCTACACCTTC; CDR3aa: CASSLRRGYGYTF
abundance: many; d_gene: .; j_gene: TRBJ1-5; v_gene: TRBV2; CDR3nt: TGTGCCAGCAGCGATGACGATAGCAATCAGCCCCAGCATTTT; CDR3aa: CASSDDDSNQPQHF
abundance: .; d_gene: TRBD1; j_gene: TRBJ2-2; v_gene: TRBV19; CDR3nt: TGTGCCAGCCAGTCCGGGACAGGGGGCGCGTGGGCCGGGGAGCTGTTTTTT; CDR3aa: CASQSGTGGAWAGELFF
abundance: many; d_gene: TRBD2; j_gene: TRBJ2-1; v_gene: TRBV2; CDR3nt: TGTGCCAGCAGACTTTTAGCGGGAGCTAGCTCCTACAATGAGCAGTTCTTC; CDR3aa: CASRLLAGASSYNEQFF
abundance: .; d_gene: .; j_gene: TRBJ1-2; v_gene: TRBV3-1; CDR3nt: TGTGCCAGCAGCCTCTGGACAGCCCTAGGCTACACCTTC; CDR3aa: CASSLWTALGYTF
abundance: many; d_gene: .; j_gene: TRBJ2-1; v_gene: TRBV6-5; CDR3nt: TGTGCCAGCAGTTACTCGGTGGGGGCCCCTAGCAGTCTCCTTTACAATGAGCAGTTCTTC; CDR3aa: CASSYSVGAPSSLLYNEQFF
abundance: many; d_gene: TRBD1; j_gene: TRBJ2-1; v_gene: TRBV12-3/TRBV12-4; CDR3nt: TGTGCCAGCAGTTGGACAGGGCCCCTCAATGAGCAGTTCTTC; CDR3aa: CASSWTGPLNEQFF
abundance: many; d_gene: .; j_gene: TRBJ2-4; v_gene: TRBV2; CDR3nt: TGTGCCAGCAGGGACCCCCCTAGCATTCAGTACTTC; CDR3aa: CASRDPPSIQYF
abundance: .; d_gene: .; j_gene: TRBJ2-1; v_gene: TRBV6-5; CDR3nt: TGTGCCAGCAGTTACTCTAGCGGCCCACTCAATGAGCAGTTCTTC; CDR3aa: CASSYSSGPLNEQFF
abundance: many; d_gene: .; j_gene: TRBJ1-5; v_gene: TRBV28; CDR3nt: TGTGCCAGCAGTTTATGGCGGTGGTCGCGCCCTCGGTCCCAGCATTTT; CDR3aa: CASSLWRWSRPRSQHF
abundance: .; d_gene: .; j_gene: TRBJ1-6; v_gene: TRBV7-9; CDR3nt: TGTGCCAGCAGCTCAAACCCCCTAGGGGGTTCACCCCTCCACTTT; CDR3aa: CASSSNPLGGSPLHF
abundance: many; d_gene: TRBD2; j_gene: TRBJ2-1; v_gene: TRBV7-3; CDR3nt: TGTGCCAGCAGCTCGATAGCGGGAGGGTTTAGTGAGCAGTTCTTC; CDR3aa: CASSSIAGGFSEQFF
abundance: many; d_gene: TRBD1; j_gene: TRBJ2-3; v_gene: TRBV27; CDR3nt: TGTGCCACGGTTCGGGGGACAGGACTGTGGGATACGCAGTATTTT; CDR3aa: CATVRGTGLWDTQYF
abundance: many; d_gene: .; j_gene: TRBJ2-3; v_gene: TRBV11-1; CDR3nt: TGTGCCAGCAGCCCCCGGCAGATTGGAGATACGCAGTATTTT; CDR3aa: CASSPRQIGDTQYF
abundance: many; d_gene: .; j_gene: TRBJ2-1; v_gene: TRBV11-2; CDR3nt: TGTGCCAGCAGCTTATCGGACTTCTCCTACAATGAGCAGTTCTTC; CDR3aa: CASSLSDFSYNEQFF
abundance: many; d_gene: TRBD1; j_gene: TRBJ2-7; v_gene: TRBV7-2; CDR3nt: TGTGCCAGCAGCTTCCTCGGGACAGGGGAAGGATACGAGCAGTACTTC; CDR3aa: CASSFLGTGEGYEQYF